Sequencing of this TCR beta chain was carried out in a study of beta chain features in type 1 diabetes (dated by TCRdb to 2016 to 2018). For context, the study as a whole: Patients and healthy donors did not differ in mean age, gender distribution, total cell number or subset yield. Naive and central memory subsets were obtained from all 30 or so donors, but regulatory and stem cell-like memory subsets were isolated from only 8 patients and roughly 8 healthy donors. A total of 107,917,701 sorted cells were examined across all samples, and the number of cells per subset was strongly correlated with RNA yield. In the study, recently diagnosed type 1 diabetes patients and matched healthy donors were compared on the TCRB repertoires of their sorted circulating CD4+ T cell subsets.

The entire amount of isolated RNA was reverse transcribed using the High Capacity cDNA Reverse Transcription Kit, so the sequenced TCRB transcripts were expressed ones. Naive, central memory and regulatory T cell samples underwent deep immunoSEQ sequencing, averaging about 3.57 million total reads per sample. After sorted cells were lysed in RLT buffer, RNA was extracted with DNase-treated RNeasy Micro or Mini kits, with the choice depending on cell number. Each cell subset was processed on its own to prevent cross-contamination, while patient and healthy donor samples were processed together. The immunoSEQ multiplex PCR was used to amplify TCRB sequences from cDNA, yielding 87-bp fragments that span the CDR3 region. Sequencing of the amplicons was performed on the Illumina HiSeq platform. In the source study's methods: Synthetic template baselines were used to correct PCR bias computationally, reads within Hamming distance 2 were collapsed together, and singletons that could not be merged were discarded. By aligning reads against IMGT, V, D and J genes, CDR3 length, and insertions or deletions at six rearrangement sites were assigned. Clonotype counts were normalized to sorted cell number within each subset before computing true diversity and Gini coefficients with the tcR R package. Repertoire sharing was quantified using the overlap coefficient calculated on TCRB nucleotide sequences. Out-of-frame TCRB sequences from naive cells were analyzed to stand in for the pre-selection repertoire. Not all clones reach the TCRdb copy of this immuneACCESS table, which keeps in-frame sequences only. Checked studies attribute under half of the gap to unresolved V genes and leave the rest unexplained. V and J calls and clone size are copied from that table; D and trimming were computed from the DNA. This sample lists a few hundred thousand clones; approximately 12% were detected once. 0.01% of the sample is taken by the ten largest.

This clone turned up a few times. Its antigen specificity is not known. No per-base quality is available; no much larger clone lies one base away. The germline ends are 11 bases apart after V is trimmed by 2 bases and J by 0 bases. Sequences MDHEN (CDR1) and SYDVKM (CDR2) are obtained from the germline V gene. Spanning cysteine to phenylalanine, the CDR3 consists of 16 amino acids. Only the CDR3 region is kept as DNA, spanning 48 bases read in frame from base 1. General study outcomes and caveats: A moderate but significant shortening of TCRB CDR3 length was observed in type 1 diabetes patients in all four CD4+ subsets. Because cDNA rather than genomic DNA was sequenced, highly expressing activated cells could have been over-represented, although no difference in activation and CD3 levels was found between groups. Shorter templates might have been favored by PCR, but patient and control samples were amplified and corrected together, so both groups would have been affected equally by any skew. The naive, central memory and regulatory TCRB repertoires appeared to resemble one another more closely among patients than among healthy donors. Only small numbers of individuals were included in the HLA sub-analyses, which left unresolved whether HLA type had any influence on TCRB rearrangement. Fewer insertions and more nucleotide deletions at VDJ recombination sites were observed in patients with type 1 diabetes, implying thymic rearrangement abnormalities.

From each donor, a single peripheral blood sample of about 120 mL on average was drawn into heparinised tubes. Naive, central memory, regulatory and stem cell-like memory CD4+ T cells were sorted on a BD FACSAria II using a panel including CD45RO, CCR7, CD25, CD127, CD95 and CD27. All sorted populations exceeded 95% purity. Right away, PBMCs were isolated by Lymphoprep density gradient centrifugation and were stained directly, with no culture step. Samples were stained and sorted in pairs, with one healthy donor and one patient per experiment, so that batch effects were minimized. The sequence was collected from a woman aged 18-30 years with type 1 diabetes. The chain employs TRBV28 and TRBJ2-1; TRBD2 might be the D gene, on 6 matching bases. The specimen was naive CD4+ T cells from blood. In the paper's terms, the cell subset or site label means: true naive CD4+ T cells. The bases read TGTGCCAGCAGTTTAGCGGGACTCGGCTCCTACAATGAGCAGTTCTTC. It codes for CASSLAGLGSYNEQFF.